The 4 T cell receptor beta chains given below trace back to one sample, sequenced in a study of shared T cell receptors in the human thymus. TCRdb's copy holds only in-frame clones and misses some; the assay was immunoSEQ multiplex PCR. The profile covers fewer than 700,000 clones, with around 89% appearing a single time and about 0.01% taken by the ten largest. These sequences were also reported in another study, on human thymus T cells.

The source material was thymocytes. These receptors were taken from a boy under three years old with a congenital heart defect.

V gene TRBV10-2 combines with J gene TRBJ1-1; D is possibly TRBD1 (5 bases). Germline CDR1 and CDR2: WSHSY and SAAADI. Trimming cost V 7 bases and J 8 bases, with 11 bases left between them. CDR3 length: 11 residues. The CDR3 DNA follows: TGCGCCAGCATGGGGGAGGTAGAAGCTTTCTTT. Its protein is CASMGEVEAFF.

The V call is TRBV27, the J call TRBJ2-1, with TRBD2 matching 8 bases. Unmatched junction bases numbered 6, after V lost 8 bases and J lost 6 bases. Germline V CDR1 and CDR2: MNHEY, SMNVEV (reference sequence). CDR3 length: 13 amino acids. CDR3 in amino acids: CASREGKVNEQFF. In nucleotides, the CDR3 is TGTGCCAGCCGGGAGGGGAAGGTCAATGAGCAGTTCTTC.

The CDR3 coding sequence is TGTGCCAGCAGCCAAGATTACGAATTTGGGGCAGAGACCCAGTACTTC. This encodes CASSQDYEFGAETQYF. The rearrangement uses TRBV4-2 and TRBJ2-5, with D possibly matching TRBD1 (5 bases). This CDR3 is 16 amino acids long. Germline V gene lookup returns CDR1 LGHNA and CDR2 YNFKEQ. V gave up 0 bases and J gave up 4 bases, with 15 bases separating them.

The gene calls are TRBV7-8 and TRBJ2-7, with D uncertain. This CDR3 region has 12 residues. V was cut by 5 bases and J by 9 bases, with 14 bases left in between. Germline V lookup: CDR1 SGHVS, CDR2 FQNEAQ. CDR3 sequence: CASSPTGVVQYF. In DNA form, the CDR3 reads TGTGCCAGCAGCCCGACCGGAGTGGTGCAGTACTTC.